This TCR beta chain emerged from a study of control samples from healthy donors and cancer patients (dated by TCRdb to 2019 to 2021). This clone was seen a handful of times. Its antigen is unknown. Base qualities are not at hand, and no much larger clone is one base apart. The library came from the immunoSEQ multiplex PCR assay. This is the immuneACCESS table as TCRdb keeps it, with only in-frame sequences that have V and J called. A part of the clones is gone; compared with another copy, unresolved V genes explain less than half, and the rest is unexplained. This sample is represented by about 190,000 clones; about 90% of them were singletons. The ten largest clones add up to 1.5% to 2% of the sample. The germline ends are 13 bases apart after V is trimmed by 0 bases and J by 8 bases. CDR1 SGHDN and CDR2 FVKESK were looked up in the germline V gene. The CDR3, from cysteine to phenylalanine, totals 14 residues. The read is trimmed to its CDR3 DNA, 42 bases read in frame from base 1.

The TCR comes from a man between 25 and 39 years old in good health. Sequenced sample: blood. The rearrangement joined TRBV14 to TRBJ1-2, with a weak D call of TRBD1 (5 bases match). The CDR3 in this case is CASSQDGTQGGYTF. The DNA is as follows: TGTGCCAGCAGCCAAGACGGGACCCAGGGAGGCTACACCTTC.